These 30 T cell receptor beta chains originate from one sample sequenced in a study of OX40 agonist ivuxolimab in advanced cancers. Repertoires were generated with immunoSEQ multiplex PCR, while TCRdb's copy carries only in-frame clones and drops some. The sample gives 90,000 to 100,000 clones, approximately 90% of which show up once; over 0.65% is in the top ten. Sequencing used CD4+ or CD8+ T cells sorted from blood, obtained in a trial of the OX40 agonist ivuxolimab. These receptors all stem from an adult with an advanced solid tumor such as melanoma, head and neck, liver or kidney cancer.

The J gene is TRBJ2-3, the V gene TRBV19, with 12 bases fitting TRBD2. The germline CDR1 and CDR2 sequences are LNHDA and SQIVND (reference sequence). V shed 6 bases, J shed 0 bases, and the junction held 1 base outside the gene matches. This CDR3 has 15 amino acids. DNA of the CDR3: TGTGCCAGTAGGACTAGCGGGAGAAGCACAGATACGCAGTATTTT. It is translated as CASRTSGRSTDTQYF.

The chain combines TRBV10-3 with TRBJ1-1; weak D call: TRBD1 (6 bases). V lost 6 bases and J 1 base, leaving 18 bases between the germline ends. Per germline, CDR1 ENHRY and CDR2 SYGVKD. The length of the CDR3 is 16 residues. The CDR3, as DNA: TGTGCCATCAGCGAACGGCCCCCGGGACAGAACACTGAAGCTTTCTTT. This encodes CAISERPPGQNTEAFF.

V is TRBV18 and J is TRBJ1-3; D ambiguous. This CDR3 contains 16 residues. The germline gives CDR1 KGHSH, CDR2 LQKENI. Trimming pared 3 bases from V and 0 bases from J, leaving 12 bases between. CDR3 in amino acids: CASSPGKPISGNTIYF. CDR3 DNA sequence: TGTGCCAGCTCACCTGGCAAGCCAATCTCTGGAAACACCATATATTTT. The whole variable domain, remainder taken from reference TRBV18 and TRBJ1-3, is NAGVMQNPRHLVRRRGQEARLRCSPMKGHSHVYWYRQLPEEGLKFMVYLQKENIIDESGMPKERFSAEFPKEGPSILRIQQVVRGDSAAYFCASSPGKPISGNTIYFGEGSWLTVV.

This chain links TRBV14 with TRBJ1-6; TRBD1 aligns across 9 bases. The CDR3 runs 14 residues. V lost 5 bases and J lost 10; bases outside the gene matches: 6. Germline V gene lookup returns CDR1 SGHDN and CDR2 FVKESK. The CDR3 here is CASSNRGRVSPLHF. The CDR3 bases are TGTGCCAGCAGCAACAGGGGGCGAGTATCACCCCTCCACTTT.

The CDR3 DNA sequence: TGTGCCAGCAGCTTCCGGGACAGGGAACACTATGGCTACACCTTC. Translated, it gives CASSFRDREHYGYTF. This chain links TRBV7-9 with TRBJ1-2; 9 nucleotides line up with TRBD1. There are 15 residues in the CDR3. Unmatched junction bases numbered 5, after V lost 3 bases and J lost 3 bases. Germline CDR1 SEHNR, CDR2 FQNEAQ (reference sequence).

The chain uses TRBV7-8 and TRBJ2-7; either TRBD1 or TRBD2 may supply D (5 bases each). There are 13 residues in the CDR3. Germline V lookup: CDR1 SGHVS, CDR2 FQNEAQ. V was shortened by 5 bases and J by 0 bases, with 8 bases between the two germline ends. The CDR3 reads CASSVGTSYEQYV. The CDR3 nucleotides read TGTGCCAGCAGCGTCGGGACCTCCTACGAGCAGTACGTC.

Here the CDR3 reads CASSQVLADTQYF. CDR3 nucleotide sequence: TGCGCCAGCAGCCAAGTGCTTGCAGATACGCAGTATTTT. The chain is built from TRBV4-3 and TRBJ2-3; D is unresolved. The CDR3 is 13 residues long. V was pared by 1 base and J by 4 bases, with 6 bases between. The germline gives CDR1 LGHNA, CDR2 YSLEER.

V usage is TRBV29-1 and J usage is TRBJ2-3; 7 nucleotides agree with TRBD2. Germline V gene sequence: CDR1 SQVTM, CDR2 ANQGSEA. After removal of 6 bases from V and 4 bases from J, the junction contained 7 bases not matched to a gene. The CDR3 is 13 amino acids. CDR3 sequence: CSVPETSSDTQYF. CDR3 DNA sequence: TGCAGCGTCCCTGAGACTAGCTCAGATACGCAGTATTTT.

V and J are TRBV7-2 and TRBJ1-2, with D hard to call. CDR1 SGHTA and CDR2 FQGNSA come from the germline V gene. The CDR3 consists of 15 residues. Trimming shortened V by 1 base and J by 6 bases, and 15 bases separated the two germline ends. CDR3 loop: CASSLESRKNHGYTF. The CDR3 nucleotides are TGTGCCAGCAGCTTAGAAAGCAGGAAGAATCATGGCTACACCTTC. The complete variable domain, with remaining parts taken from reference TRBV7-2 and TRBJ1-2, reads GAGVSQSPSNKVTEKGKDVELRCDPISGHTALYWYRQSLGQGLEFLIYFQGNSAPDKSGLPSDRFSAERTGGSVSTLTIQRTQQEDSAVYLCASSLESRKNHGYTFGSGTRLTVV.

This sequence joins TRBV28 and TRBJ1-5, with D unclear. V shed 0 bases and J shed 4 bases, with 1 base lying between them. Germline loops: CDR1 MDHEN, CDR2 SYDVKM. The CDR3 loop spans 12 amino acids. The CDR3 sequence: CASSLWNQPQHF. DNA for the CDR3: TGTGCCAGCAGTTTATGGAATCAGCCCCAGCATTTT.

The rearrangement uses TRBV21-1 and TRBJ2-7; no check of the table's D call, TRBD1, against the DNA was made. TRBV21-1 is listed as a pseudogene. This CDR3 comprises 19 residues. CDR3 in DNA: TGTGCCAGCAGCAAAAAAAGGAGGAGGAGAGACAGGGCCAACTACGAGCAGTACTTC. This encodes CASSKKRRRRDRANYEQYF.

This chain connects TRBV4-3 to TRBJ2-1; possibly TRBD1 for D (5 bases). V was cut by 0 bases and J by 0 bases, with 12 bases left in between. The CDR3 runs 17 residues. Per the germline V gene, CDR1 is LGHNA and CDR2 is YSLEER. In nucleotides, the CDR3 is TGCGCCAGCAGCCAAGACAACACTGGGGCCTCCTACAATGAGCAGTTCTTC. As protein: CASSQDNTGASYNEQFF.

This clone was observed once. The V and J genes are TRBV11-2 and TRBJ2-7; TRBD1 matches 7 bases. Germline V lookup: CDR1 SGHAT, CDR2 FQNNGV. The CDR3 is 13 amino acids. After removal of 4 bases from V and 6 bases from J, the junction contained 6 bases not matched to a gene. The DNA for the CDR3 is TGTGCCAGCAGCTCCCAGCCAGGGGGCGAGCAGTACGTC. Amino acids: CASSSQPGGEQYV.

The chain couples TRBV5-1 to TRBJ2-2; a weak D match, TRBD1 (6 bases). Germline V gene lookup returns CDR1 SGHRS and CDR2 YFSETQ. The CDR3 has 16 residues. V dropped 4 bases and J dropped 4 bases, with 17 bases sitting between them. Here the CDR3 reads CASSPSGTPGTGELFF. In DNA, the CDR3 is TGCGCCAGCAGCCCTTCCGGGACACCGGGCACCGGGGAGCTGTTTTTT.

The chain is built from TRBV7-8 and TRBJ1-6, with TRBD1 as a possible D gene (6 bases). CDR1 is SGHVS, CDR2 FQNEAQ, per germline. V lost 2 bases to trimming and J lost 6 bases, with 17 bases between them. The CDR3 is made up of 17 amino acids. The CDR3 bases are TGTGCCAGCAGCTTACGGGGGGCAGATGGATCTAATTCACCCCTCCACTTT. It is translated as CASSLRGADGSNSPLHF.

CDR3 residues: CASSRGTSGDYEQYV. CDR3 DNA: TGCGCCAGCAGCCGAGGGACTAGCGGTGACTACGAGCAGTACGTC. This chain links TRBV4-1 with TRBJ2-7, with 11 bases matching TRBD2. Germline CDR1 is MGHRA and CDR2 is YSYEKL. Germline trimming cut 4 bases from V and 3 bases from J; bases unmatched to any gene: 5. The CDR3 extends over 15 amino acids.

This CDR3 reads CASSSLGVGGNQPQHF. CDR3 DNA sequence: TGTGCCAGCAGCTCCCTGGGAGTGGGTGGTAATCAGCCCCAGCATTTT. The chain is built from TRBV7-2 and TRBJ1-5; D is uncertain. The CDR3 extends over 16 amino acids. The germline gives CDR1 SGHTA, CDR2 FQGNSA. Trimming cost V 4 bases and J 4 bases, with 17 bases left between them. The full variable domain, in which reference TRBV7-2 and TRBJ1-5 provide the parts outside the CDR3, is GAGVSQSPSNKVTEKGKDVELRCDPISGHTALYWYRQSLGQGLEFLIYFQGNSAPDKSGLPSDRFSAERTGGSVSTLTIQRTQQEDSAVYLCASSSLGVGGNQPQHFGDGTRLSIL.

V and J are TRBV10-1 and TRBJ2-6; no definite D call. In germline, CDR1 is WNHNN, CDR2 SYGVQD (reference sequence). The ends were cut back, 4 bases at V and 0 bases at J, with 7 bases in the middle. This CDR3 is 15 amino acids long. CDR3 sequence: CASSARYSGANVLTF. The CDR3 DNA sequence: TGCGCCAGCAGTGCCCGATACTCTGGGGCCAACGTCCTGACTTTC.

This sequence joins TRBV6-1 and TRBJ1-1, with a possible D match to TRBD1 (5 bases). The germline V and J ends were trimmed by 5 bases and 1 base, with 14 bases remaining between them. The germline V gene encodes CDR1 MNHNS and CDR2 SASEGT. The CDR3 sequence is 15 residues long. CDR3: CASSPSRGTNTEAFF. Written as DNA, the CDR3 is TGTGCCAGCAGTCCCTCGAGAGGGACGAACACTGAAGCTTTCTTT.

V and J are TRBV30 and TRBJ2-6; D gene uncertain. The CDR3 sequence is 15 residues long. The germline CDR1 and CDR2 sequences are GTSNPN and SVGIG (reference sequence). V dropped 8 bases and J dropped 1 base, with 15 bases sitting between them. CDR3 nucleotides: TGTGCCCGTGAACGTGAAGGGTCTGGGGCCAACGTCCTGACTTTC. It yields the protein CAREREGSGANVLTF.

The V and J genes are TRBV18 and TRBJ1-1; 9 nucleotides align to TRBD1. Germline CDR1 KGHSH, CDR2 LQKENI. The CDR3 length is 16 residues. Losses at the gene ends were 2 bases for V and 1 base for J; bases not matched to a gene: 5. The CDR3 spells CASSPGTGRSNTEAFF. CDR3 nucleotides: TGTGCCAGCTCACCAGGGACAGGGCGTTCGAACACTGAAGCTTTCTTT.

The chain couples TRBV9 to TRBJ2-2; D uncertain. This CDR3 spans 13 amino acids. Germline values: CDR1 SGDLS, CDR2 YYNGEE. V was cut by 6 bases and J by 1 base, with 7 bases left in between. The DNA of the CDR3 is TGTGCCAGCAACTCAGGGAACACCGGGGAGCTGTTTTTT. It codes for CASNSGNTGELFF. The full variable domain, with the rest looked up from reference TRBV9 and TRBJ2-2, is DSGVTQTPKHLITATGQRVTLRCSPRSGDLSVYWYQQSLDQGLQFLIQYYNGEERAKGNILERFSAQQFPDLHSELNLSSLELGDSALYFCASNSGNTGELFFGEGSRLTVL.

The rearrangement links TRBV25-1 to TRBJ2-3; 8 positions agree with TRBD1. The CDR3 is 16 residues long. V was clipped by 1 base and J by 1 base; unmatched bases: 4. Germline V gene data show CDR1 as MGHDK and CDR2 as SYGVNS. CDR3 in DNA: TGTGCCAGCAGTGAATTCGAGACAGGGGGCACAGATACGCAGTATTTT. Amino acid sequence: CASSEFETGGTDTQYF.

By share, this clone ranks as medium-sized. The CDR3 nucleotides are TGCGCCAGCAGCCAAGAGGCGACCCCGAATCAGCCCCAGCATTTT. It translates to CASSQEATPNQPQHF. The chain joins TRBV4-3 to TRBJ1-5; D is unresolved. Trimming left V 0 bases short and J 4 bases short, with 10 bases between. Germline V gene data show CDR1 as LGHNA and CDR2 as YSLEER. The length of the CDR3 is 15 residues.

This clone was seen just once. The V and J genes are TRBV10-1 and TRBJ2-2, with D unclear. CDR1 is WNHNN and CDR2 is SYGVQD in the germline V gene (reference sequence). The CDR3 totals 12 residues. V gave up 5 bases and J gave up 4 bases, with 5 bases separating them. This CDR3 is CASSKVTGELFF. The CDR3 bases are TGCGCCAGCAGTAAGGTCACCGGGGAGCTGTTTTTT.

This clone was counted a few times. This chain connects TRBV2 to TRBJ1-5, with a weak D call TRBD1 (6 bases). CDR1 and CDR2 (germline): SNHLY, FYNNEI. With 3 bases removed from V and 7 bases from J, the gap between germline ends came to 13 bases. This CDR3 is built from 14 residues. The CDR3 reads CASSDTGGRQPQHF. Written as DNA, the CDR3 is TGTGCCAGCAGTGATACCGGGGGGCGACAGCCCCAGCATTTT.

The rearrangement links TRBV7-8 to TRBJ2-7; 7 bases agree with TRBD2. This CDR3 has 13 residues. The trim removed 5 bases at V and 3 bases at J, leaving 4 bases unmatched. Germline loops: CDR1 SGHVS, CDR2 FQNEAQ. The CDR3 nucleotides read TGTGCCAGCAGCGGGGACTACTTCTACGAGCAGTACGTC. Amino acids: CASSGDYFYEQYV.

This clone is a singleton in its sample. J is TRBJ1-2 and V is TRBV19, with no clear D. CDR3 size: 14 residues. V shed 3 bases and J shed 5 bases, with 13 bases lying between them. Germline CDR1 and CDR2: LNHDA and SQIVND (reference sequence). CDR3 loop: CASSMPEGWYGYTF. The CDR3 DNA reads TGTGCCAGTAGTATGCCAGAAGGGTGGTATGGCTACACCTTC.

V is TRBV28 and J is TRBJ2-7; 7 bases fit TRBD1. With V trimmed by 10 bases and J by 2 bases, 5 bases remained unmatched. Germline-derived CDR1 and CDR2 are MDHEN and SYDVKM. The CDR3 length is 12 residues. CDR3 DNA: TGTGCCACACAGGGGTTTCCCTACGAGCAGTACGTC. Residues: CATQGFPYEQYV.

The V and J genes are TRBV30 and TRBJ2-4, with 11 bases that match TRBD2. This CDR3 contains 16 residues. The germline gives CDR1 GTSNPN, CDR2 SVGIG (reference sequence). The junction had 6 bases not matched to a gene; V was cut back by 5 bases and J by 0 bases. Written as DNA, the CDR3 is TGTGCCTGGGATGGGACTAGCGGATTAGCCAAAAACATTCAGTACTTC. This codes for CAWDGTSGLAKNIQYF.